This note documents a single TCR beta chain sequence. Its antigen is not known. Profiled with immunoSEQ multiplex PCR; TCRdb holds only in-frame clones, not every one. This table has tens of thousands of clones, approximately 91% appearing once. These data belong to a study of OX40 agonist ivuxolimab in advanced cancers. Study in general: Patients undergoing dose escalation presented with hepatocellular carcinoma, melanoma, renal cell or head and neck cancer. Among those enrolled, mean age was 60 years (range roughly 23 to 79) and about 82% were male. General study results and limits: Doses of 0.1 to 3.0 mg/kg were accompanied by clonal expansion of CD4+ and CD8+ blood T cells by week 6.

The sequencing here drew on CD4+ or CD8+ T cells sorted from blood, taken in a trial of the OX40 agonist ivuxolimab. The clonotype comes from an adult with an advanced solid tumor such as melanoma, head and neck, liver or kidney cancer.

This chain's CDR3 is CAWNPGGSYNEQFF. In nucleotides, the CDR3 is TGTGCCTGGAATCCCGGGGGCTCCTACAATGAGCAGTTCTTC. The chain has TRBV30 and TRBJ2-1; a possible D gene is TRBD2 (6 bases). Trimming removed 4 bases from V and 0 bases from J, with 10 bases in between. The CDR3 sequence is 14 residues long. Germline CDR1 GTSNPN, CDR2 SVGIG (reference sequence).